These T cell receptor beta chains were read from a single sample in a study of T cell changes during pregnancy in multiple sclerosis. Measured with immunoSEQ multiplex PCR; TCRdb has only the in-frame clones, and not every one. The sample records about 40,000 clones, around 90% being singletons. Sequencing was performed on CD4+ T cells from peripheral blood mononuclear cells, taken in the third trimester of pregnancy. The receptors here all came from a female donor with multiple sclerosis, enrolled in a pregnancy study. Both conserved end residues are part of each CDR3. The order of the fields is V gene, D gene, J gene, clone size, CDR3 protein, CDR3 DNA. D genes are given only for firm matches. Some rows mark clone size as missing; the rest say once, few, many or name a class of expanded clone.

>TRBV4-1|TRBD1|TRBJ2-2|.
CASSLGQGDTGELFF
TGCGCCAGCAGCCTGGGACAGGGGGACACCGGGGAGCTGTTTTTT
>TRBV11-2|.|TRBJ2-3|.
CASSLEVGLARSTDTQYF
TGTGCCAGCAGCTTAGAGGTTGGGCTAGCGCGGAGCACAGATACGCAGTATTTT
>TRBV6-1|TRBD1|TRBJ2-7|.
CASTLDRPPYEQYF
TGTGCCAGCACCTTGGACAGGCCTCCCTACGAGCAGTACTTC
>TRBV27|.|TRBJ1-5|few
CASREQGNSNQPQHF
TGTGCCAGCAGAGAGCAGGGGAATAGCAATCAGCCCCAGCATTTT
>TRBV28|.|TRBJ2-5|once
CASSFLETQYF
TGTGCCAGCAGTTTCTTAGAGACCCAGTACTTC
>TRBV19|.|TRBJ1-2|.
CASSIGGAGYTF
TGTGCCAGTAGTATTGGAGGGGCGGGCTACACCTTC
>TRBV12-2|.|TRBJ2-2|.
CASRWYSGRRRTGELFF
TGTGCAAGTCGCTGGTATAGCGGGAGGCGACGGACCGGGGAGCTGTTTTTT
>TRBV7-2|TRBD1|TRBJ2-7|few
CASSLEQGAVRF
TGTGCCAGCAGCTTAGAACAGGGGGCAGTCCGCTTC
>TRBV19|.|TRBJ2-3|once
CASSIGRVTDTQYF
TGTGCCAGTAGTATAGGGAGGGTCACAGATACGCAGTATTTT
>TRBV7-9|.|TRBJ2-2|.
CASSLAGTEHTGELFF
TGTGCCAGCAGCTTAGCCGGCACAGAGCACACCGGGGAGCTGTTTTTT
>TRBV11-2|TRBD1|TRBJ2-6|.
CASSFLTGGSGANVLTF
TGTGCCAGCAGCTTTTTGACAGGGGGCTCTGGGGCCAACGTCCTGACTTTC
>TRBV30|TRBD1|TRBJ1-2|once
CAWSNTGGSGYTF
TGTGCCTGGAGTAACACAGGGGGCTCTGGCTACACCTTC
>TRBV27|TRBD1|TRBJ1-5|.
CASRDRGGSNQPQHF
TGTGCCAGCAGAGACAGGGGGGGGAGCAATCAGCCCCAGCATTTT
>TRBV7-9|TRBD1|TRBJ1-4|.
CASSLGQGAGSEKLFF
TGTGCCAGCAGCTTAGGCCAGGGGGCGGGGAGTGAAAAACTGTTTTTT
>TRBV7-8|TRBD1|TRBJ2-7|few
CASSSTGTGGTGEQYF
TGTGCCAGCAGCTCCACCGGGACAGGGGGCACGGGGGAGCAGTACTTC
>TRBV2|.|TRBJ1-2|.
CAGTAAGNYGYTF
TGTGCCGGCACCGCCGCAGGGAACTATGGCTACACCTTC
>TRBV30|.|TRBJ1-3|.
CAWSRGGSGNTIYF
TGTGCCTGGAGTCGGGGGGGCTCTGGAAACACCATATATTTT
>TRBV28|TRBD1|TRBJ2-1|once
CASVGTGGAYNEQFF
TGTGCCAGTGTGGGGACAGGGGGCGCCTACAATGAGCAGTTCTTC
>TRBV15|TRBD1|TRBJ2-7|.
CATSRTGQNYEQYF
TGTGCCACCAGCAGGACGGGACAGAACTACGAGCAGTACTTC
>TRBV6-1|TRBD1|TRBJ2-7|.
CASSAHRGLSKDEQYF
TGTGCCAGCAGTGCCCACAGGGGGCTAAGTAAGGACGAGCAGTACTTC
>TRBV5-1|TRBD2|TRBJ2-5|.
CASSLVSGSGETQYF
TGCGCCAGCAGCTTGGTTAGCGGGAGTGGCGAGACCCAGTACTTC
>TRBV2|.|TRBJ2-1|once
CASSEQGPSNEQFF
TGTGCCAGCAGTGAACAGGGGCCCTCCAATGAGCAGTTCTTC
>TRBV6-5|TRBD2|TRBJ2-3|.
CASSSTFSGSSDTQYF
TGTGCCAGCAGTTCAACCTTTAGCGGGAGCTCAGATACGCAGTATTTT
>TRBV4-3|.|TRBJ1-5|once
CASSQDRQGIGSNQPQHF
TGCGCCAGCAGCCAAGATCGTCAGGGGATTGGGAGCAATCAGCCCCAGCATTTT
>TRBV6-6|.|TRBJ2-3|once
CASAGRRRTSADTQYF
TGTGCCAGCGCGGGGAGGAGGAGAACCAGTGCAGATACGCAGTATTTT
>TRBV9|TRBD1|TRBJ1-5|.
CASSADGQVNQPQHF
TGTGCCAGCAGCGCAGATGGACAGGTCAATCAGCCCCAGCATTTT
>TRBV27|TRBD1|TRBJ1-5|.
CASSSRQGKKPQHF
TGTGCCAGCAGTTCCCGACAGGGCAAGAAACCCCAGCATTTT
>TRBV7-9|TRBD2|TRBJ2-1|.
CASSLPPRLAGVRNEQFF
TGTGCCAGCAGCTTACCCCCCCGACTAGCGGGAGTTAGGAATGAGCAGTTCTTC
>TRBV4-1|.|TRBJ1-1|.
CASSQEGTRAAPEAFF
TGCGCCAGCAGCCAAGAGGGAACGAGAGCGGCCCCTGAAGCTTTCTTT
>TRBV6-1|TRBD1|TRBJ1-1|.
CVSTDWSGGFTEAFF
TGTGTCAGCACCGATTGGTCAGGGGGCTTCACTGAAGCTTTCTTT
>TRBV9|TRBD2|TRBJ2-1|.
CASSVRGDSYNEQFF
TGTGCCAGCAGCGTACGGGGGGACTCCTACAATGAGCAGTTCTTC
>TRBV6-5|.|TRBJ2-2|once
CACRRDRANTGELFF
TGTGCCTGCCGGCGGGACCGCGCGAACACCGGGGAGCTGTTTTTT
>TRBV19|TRBD1|TRBJ2-2|.
CASSFMTRGHSGELFF
TGTGCCAGTAGTTTTATGACAAGGGGGCATTCTGGGGAGCTGTTTTTT
>TRBV18|TRBD2|TRBJ2-7|.
CASSPTIEGSGRAELYEQYF
TGTGCCAGCTCACCAACCATAGAAGGTAGCGGGAGGGCCGAGTTGTACGAGCAGTACTTC
>TRBV9|.|TRBJ1-3|.
CASSVLGDSSGNTIYF
TGTGCCAGCAGCGTACTGGGCGACAGCTCTGGAAACACCATATATTTT
>TRBV5-4|.|TRBJ2-5|.
CASSLVSGGQETQYF
TGTGCCAGCAGCTTGGTTAGCGGAGGCCAAGAGACCCAGTACTTC
>TRBV10-2|.|TRBJ1-1|.
CASSDRGVTEAFF
TGCGCCAGCAGTGACAGGGGTGTTACTGAAGCTTTCTTT
>TRBV19|.|TRBJ1-1|.
CASSIGKQLRTEAFF
TGTGCCAGTAGTATAGGTAAACAGCTAAGGACTGAAGCTTTCTTT
>TRBV7-9|TRBD2|TRBJ2-1|.
CASSRSGGNEQFF
TGTGCCAGCAGCCGGTCGGGGGGCAATGAGCAGTTCTTC
>TRBV7-7|.|TRBJ2-5|.
CASSLGAEETQYF
TGTGCCAGCAGCTTAGGGGCAGAAGAGACCCAGTACTTC
>TRBV18|.|TRBJ1-2|.
CASSPQAGSLYGYTF
TGTGCCAGCTCACCGCAGGCCGGTTCCCTCTATGGCTACACCTTC
>TRBV27|TRBD1|TRBJ2-1|.
CASSFGPGGLGNEQFF
TGTGCCAGCAGTTTTGGGCCAGGGGGTCTGGGCAATGAGCAGTTCTTC
>TRBV1|.|TRBJ2-5|.
CTSSQDGQGRSLETQYF
TGCACCAGCAGCCAAGACGGGCAGGGGCGGTCGTTAGAGACCCAGTACTTC
>TRBV11-2|.|TRBJ1-3|.
CASSQGASGNTIYF
TGTGCCAGCAGCCAAGGGGCCTCTGGAAACACCATATATTTT
>TRBV16|.|TRBJ2-1|.
CASSQWQGMDEQFF
TGTGCCAGCAGCCAATGGCAGGGGATGGATGAGCAGTTCTTC
>TRBV11-2|TRBD1|TRBJ1-5|.
CASSQGQGRQPQHF
TGTGCCAGCAGCCAGGGACAGGGGCGGCAGCCCCAGCATTTT
>TRBV4-1|.|TRBJ1-2|.
CASSQDSGGSNNYGYTF
TGCGCCAGCAGCCAAGATAGTGGAGGGTCCAACAACTATGGCTACACCTTC
>TRBV29-1|TRBD2|TRBJ2-3|.
CSVSSGTTDTQYF
TGCAGCGTTTCTAGCGGAACCACAGATACGCAGTATTTT
>TRBV6-5|TRBD1|TRBJ2-7|.
CASSYSGTGLSYEQYF
TGTGCCAGCAGTTACTCAGGGACAGGGCTCTCCTACGAGCAGTACTTC
>TRBV7-2|.|TRBJ1-2|.
CASSPSKRGRDGYTF
TGTGCCAGCAGCCCCTCAAAGCGGGGCAGAGATGGCTACACCTTC